The next 13 T cell receptor beta chains were all read from a single sample in a study of STAT3 mutations in large granular lymphocyte leukemia. Measured with immunoSEQ multiplex PCR; TCRdb has only the in-frame clones, and not every one. This table has 6,000 or so clones, about 35% appearing once. These receptors lack a known antigen. Study conclusions and caveats: At least one immunodominant TCR beta clonotype appeared in every T-cell large granular lymphocyte leukemia patient.

Input material: peripheral blood mononuclear cells. These receptors originate from a woman aged 40-49 years with T-cell large granular lymphocyte leukemia. Some clones in this sample may be carry-over from other donors' samples.

The rearrangement links TRBV18 to TRBJ1-1, with TRBD1 identical over 7 bases. J was trimmed by 1 base and V by 2 bases; bases with no gene match: 7. The germline CDR1 and CDR2 sequences are KGHSH and LQKENI. The CDR3 consists of 16 residues. The CDR3, as DNA: TGTGCCAGCTCACCAACAGGGGCCTACGAGAACACTGAAGCTTTCTTT. It is translated as CASSPTGAYENTEAFF.

The chain couples TRBV30 to TRBJ1-3; D not resolved. This CDR3 spans 13 amino acids. The V gene's germline CDR1 is GTSNPN and CDR2 SVGIG (reference sequence). V lost 0 bases to trimming and J lost 0 bases, with 3 bases between them. The CDR3 nucleotides read TGTGCCTGGAGTGTAAGCTCTGGAAACACCATATATTTT. Its protein is CAWSVSSGNTIYF.

The chain carries TRBV6-1 and TRBJ2-3; either TRBD1 or TRBD2 may fit D (7 bases each). The CDR3 contains 13 residues. CDR1 MNHNS and CDR2 SASEGT come from the germline V gene. V was cut by 6 bases and J by 4 bases, with 11 bases left in between. The CDR3 coding sequence is TGTGCCAGCAGACCAGGGGGGGCAGATACGCAGTATTTT. It specifies CASRPGGADTQYF.

This clone has a handful of counts. This chain's CDR3 is CASYGGTGEAFF. In DNA, the CDR3 is TGTGCCAGCTATGGGGGCACAGGCGAAGCTTTCTTT. The chain uses TRBV18 and TRBJ1-1; a possible D gene is TRBD1 (6 bases). Trimming removed 7 bases from V and 8 bases from J, with 14 bases in between. This CDR3 contains 12 residues. CDR1 and CDR2 (germline): KGHSH, LQKENI.

This CDR3 is CASSLSAETQYF. In DNA, the CDR3 is TGCGCCAGCAGCTTGAGTGCGGAGACCCAGTACTTC. The chain employs TRBV5-1 and TRBJ2-5, with D hard to call. With 1 base removed from V and 5 bases from J, the gap between germline ends came to 6 bases. CDR3 length equals 12 residues. Germline-derived CDR1 and CDR2 are SGHRS and YFSETQ.

This clone has more than one count but fewer than ten. The chain joins TRBV7-9 to TRBJ2-1; D gene uncertain. Trimming took 3 bases from V and 5 from J, leaving 8 bases between them. The germline V gene has CDR1 SEHNR and CDR2 FQNEAQ (reference sequence). This CDR3 has 13 amino acids. CDR3 sequence: CASSFELDNEQFF. The CDR3, as DNA: TGTGCCAGCAGCTTCGAATTAGACAATGAGCAGTTCTTC. Full variable domain (missing parts from reference TRBV7-9 and TRBJ2-1): DTGVSQNPRHKITKRGQNVTFRCDPISEHNRLYWYRQTLGQGPEFLTYFQNEAQLEKSRLLSDRFSAERPKGSFSTLEIQRTEQGDSAMYLCASSFELDNEQFFGPGTRLTVL.

The chain combines TRBV7-9 with TRBJ2-5, with 7 bases lining up with TRBD2. The CDR3 extends over 15 amino acids. Germline CDR1 is SEHNR and CDR2 is FQNEAQ (reference sequence). After removal of 3 bases from V and 5 bases from J, the junction contained 9 bases not matched to a gene. The CDR3 bases are TGTGCCAGCAGCTTCCGCGTTGGGGGGGTTGAGACCCAGTACTTC. Protein sequence: CASSFRVGGVETQYF.

The V and J genes are TRBV4-1 and TRBJ2-7; no reliable D call. Trimming removed 2 bases at V and 7 bases at J, with 6 bases between. In germline, CDR1 is MGHRA, CDR2 YSYEKL. This CDR3 region has 11 residues. CDR3 loop: CASSQQTEQYF. CDR3 DNA: TGCGCCAGCAGCCAACAAACGGAGCAGTACTTC.

Only a few counts were recorded for this clone. This rearrangement joins TRBV29-1 to TRBJ2-5; either TRBD1 or TRBD2 may fit D (5 bases each). The CDR3 contains 13 residues. Trimming took off 5 bases at V and 1 base at J, with 11 bases between the two ends. Germline V gene sequence: CDR1 SQVTM, CDR2 ANQGSEA. The CDR3 DNA follows: TGCAGCGTTTTTAAAGGGACCCAAGAGACCCAGTACTTC. As protein: CSVFKGTQETQYF.

This clone was counted a few times. The chain links TRBV29-1 to TRBJ2-7; D may be TRBD2 (5 bases). V lost 2 bases and J lost 0, with 11 bases in between. There are 14 residues in the CDR3. Germline lookup yields CDR1 SQVTM and CDR2 ANQGSEA. DNA for the CDR3: TGCAGCGTTGAATCCGGGAAAAACTCCTACGAGCAGTACTTC. This encodes CSVESGKNSYEQYF.

The V gene is TRBV4-3, the J gene TRBJ2-7; 9 nucleotides match TRBD1. This CDR3 region has 15 residues. The V segment lost 0 bases and the J segment 3 bases; nucleotides outside the gene matches: 3. Germline V gives CDR1 LGHNA, CDR2 YSLEER. In DNA form, the CDR3 reads TGCGCCAGCAGCCAAGACCTGGGACAGGGCTACGAGCAGTACTTC. It translates to CASSQDLGQGYEQYF.

This sequence joins TRBV30 and TRBJ1-5, with D perhaps matching TRBD1 (6 bases). This CDR3 contains 16 residues. V lost 8 bases, J lost 3 bases, and 23 bases lay in between. Germline CDR1 GTSNPN, CDR2 SVGIG (reference sequence). CDR3 sequence reads: CALESGAGENNQPQHF. CDR3 nucleotide sequence: TGTGCCCTGGAATCGGGGGCAGGGGAAAACAATCAGCCCCAGCATTTT.

The J gene is TRBJ1-5, the V gene TRBV7-9; no clear D. CDR1 and CDR2 (germline): SEHNR, FQNEAQ (reference sequence). The CDR3 has 12 amino acids. V gave up 3 bases and J gave up 6 bases, with 6 bases separating them. In DNA, the CDR3 is TGTGCCAGCAGCTTTCCTTCTCAGCCCCAGCATTTT. This sequence encodes CASSFPSQPQHF.